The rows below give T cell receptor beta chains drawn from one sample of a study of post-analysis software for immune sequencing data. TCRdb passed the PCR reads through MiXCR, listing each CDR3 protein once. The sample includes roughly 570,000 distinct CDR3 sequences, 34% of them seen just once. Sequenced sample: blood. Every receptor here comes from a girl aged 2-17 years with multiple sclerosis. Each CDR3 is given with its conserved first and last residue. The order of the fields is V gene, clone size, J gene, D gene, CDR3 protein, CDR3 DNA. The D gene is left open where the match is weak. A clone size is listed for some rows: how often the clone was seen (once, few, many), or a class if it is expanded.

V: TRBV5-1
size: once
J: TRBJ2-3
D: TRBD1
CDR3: CASSWRQGGTDTQYF
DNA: TGCGCCAGCAGCTGGAGACAGGGCGGCACAGATACGCAGTATTTT

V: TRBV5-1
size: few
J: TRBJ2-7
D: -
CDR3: CASSLGGAAYEQYF
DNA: TGCGCCAGCAGCTTGGGGGGGGCTGCCTACGAGCAGTACTTC

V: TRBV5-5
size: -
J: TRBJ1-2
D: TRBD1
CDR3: CVSSKYSGTADGYTF
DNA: TGTGTCAGCAGCAAATACTCCGGGACAGCTGATGGCTACACCTTC

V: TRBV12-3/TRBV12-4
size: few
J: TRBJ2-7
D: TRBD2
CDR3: CASSFFSGLAAYEQYF
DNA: TGTGCCAGCAGTTTTTTCTCCGGACTAGCGGCATACGAGCAGTACTTC

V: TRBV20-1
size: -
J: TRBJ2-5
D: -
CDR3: CSARSPGAETQYF
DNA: TGCAGTGCTAGATCGCCCGGGGCAGAGACCCAGTACTTC

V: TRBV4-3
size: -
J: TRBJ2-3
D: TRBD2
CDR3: CASSLGLAGTPDTQYF
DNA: TGCGCCAGCAGCCTCGGACTAGCGGGGACCCCGGATACGCAGTATTTT

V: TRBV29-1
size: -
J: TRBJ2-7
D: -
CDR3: CSVESDDPLSSYEQYF
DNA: TGCAGCGTTGAAAGTGATGACCCCTTGAGCTCCTACGAGCAGTACTTC

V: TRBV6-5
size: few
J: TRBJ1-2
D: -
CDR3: CASSRTGGLYGYTF
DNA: TGTGCCAGCAGTAGAACCGGGGGCCTCTATGGCTACACCTTC

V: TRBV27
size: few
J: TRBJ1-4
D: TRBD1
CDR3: CASKNRDRGEKLFF
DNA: TGTGCCAGCAAGAACCGGGACAGGGGGGAAAAACTGTTTTTT

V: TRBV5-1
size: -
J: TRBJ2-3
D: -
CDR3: CASLGQGEDTQYF
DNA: TGCGCCAGCCTGGGGCAGGGAGAAGATACGCAGTATTTT

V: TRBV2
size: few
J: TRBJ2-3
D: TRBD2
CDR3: CASSAYGGSTDTQYF
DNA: TGTGCCAGCAGTGCGTACGGGGGGAGCACAGATACGCAGTATTTT

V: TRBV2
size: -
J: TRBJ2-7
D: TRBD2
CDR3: CASSGASGGIYNEQYF
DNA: TGTGCCAGCAGTGGGGCTAGCGGGGGGATCTACAATGAGCAGTACTTC

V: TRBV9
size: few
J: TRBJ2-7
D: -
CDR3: CASSVGRHSYEQYF
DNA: TGTGCCAGCAGCGTAGGTCGGCACTCCTACGAGCAGTACTTC

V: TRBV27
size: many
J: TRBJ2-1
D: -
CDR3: CASSLSGDNEQFF
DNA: TGTGCCAGCAGTTTGTCGGGGGACAATGAGCAGTTCTTC

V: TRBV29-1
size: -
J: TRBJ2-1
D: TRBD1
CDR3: CSFSGTGGLQETQFF
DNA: TGCAGCTTCTCCGGGACAGGGGGCCTTCAAGAGACCCAGTTCTTC

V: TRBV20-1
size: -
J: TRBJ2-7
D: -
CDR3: CSASSPDYAYEQYF
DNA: TGCAGTGCTAGTAGTCCCGACTACGCCTACGAGCAGTACTTC

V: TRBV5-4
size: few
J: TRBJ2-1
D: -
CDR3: CASSFTTGAYNEQFF
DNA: TGTGCCAGCAGCTTTACAACGGGGGCCTACAATGAGCAGTTCTTC

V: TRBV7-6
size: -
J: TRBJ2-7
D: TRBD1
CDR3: CASSHMGIGGGYEQYF
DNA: TGTGCCAGCAGCCATATGGGCATAGGGGGCGGATACGAGCAGTACTTC

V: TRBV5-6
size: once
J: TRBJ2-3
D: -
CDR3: CASSQDIGGSEDTQYF
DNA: TGTGCCAGCAGCCAAGACATCGGGGGATCCGAAGATACGCAGTATTTT

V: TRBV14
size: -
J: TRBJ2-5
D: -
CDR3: CASSQGKWSGETQYF
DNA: TGTGCCAGCAGCCAAGGGAAGTGGAGCGGGGAGACCCAGTACTTC

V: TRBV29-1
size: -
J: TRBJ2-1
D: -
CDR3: CSVLYLASHNEQFF
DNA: TGCAGCGTCCTGTATCTAGCGTCCCACAATGAGCAGTTCTTC

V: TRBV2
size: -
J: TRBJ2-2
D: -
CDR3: CASSRIPGELFF
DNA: TGTGCCAGCAGCCGAATTCCAGGGGAGCTGTTTTTT

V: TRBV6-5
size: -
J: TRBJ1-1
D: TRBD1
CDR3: CASSYSTGFTEAFF
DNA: TGTGCCAGCAGTTACTCGACAGGGTTCACTGAAGCTTTCTTT

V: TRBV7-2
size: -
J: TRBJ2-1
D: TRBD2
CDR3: CASSARGSGGPPSSYNEQFF
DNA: TGTGCCAGCAGCGCTCGAGGTAGCGGGGGACCCCCGAGCTCCTACAATGAGCAGTTCTTC

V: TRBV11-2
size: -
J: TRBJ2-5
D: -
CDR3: CASSSRDGRETQYF
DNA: TGTGCCAGCAGCTCCCGGGACGGCCGAGAGACCCAGTACTTC

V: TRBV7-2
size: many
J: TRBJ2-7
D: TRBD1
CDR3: CASSYGTGSYEQYF
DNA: TGTGCCAGCAGCTACGGGACAGGCTCCTACGAGCAGTACTTC

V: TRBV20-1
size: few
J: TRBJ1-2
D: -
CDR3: CSASRQGDGYTF
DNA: TGCAGTGCTAGTCGGCAGGGCGATGGCTACACCTTC

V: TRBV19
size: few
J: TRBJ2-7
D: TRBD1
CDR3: CASSITGTGAYEQYF
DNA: TGTGCCAGTAGTATCACCGGGACAGGTGCCTACGAGCAGTACTTC

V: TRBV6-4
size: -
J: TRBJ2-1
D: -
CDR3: CASRETPYNEQFF
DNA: TGTGCCAGCAGGGAGACACCTTACAATGAGCAGTTCTTC